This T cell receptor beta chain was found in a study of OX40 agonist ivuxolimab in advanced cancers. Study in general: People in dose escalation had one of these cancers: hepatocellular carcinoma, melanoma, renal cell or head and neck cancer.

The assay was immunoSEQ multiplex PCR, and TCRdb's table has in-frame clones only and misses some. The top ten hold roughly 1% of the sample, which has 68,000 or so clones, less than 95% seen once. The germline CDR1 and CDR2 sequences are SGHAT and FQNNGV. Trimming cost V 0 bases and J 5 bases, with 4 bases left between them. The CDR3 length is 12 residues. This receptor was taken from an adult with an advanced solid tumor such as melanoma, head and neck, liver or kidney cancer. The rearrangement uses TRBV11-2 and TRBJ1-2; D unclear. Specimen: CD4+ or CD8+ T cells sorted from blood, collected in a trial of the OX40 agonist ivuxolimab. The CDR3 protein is CASSLEGYGYTF. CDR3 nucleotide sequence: TGTGCCAGCAGCTTAGAGGGTTATGGCTACACCTTC.